A few counts support the clone carrying this TCR beta chain. Its matching antigen is unknown. This sample was included in a study of Graves' ophthalmopathy and Graves' hyperthyroidism. Study-wide results and limits: Most expanded clonotypes from thyroid (those above 0.001 frequency) were also found in blood. Forecasting of ophthalmopathy progression by the model achieved about 69% sensitivity and 72.22% specificity. Discrimination between ophthalmopathy and stable hyperthyroidism by a 13-signature model showed about 88% sensitivity and 65% to 84% specificity.

The CDR3 sequence is 15 residues long. V was pared by 1 base and J by 6 bases, with 12 bases between. Germline lookup yields CDR1 LGHNA and CDR2 YNFKEQ. Beta-chain TCR CDR3 regions were amplified from RNA transcripts. Second-round multiplex PCR came after first-round RT-PCR with HTBI primers. MiXCR, run by TCRdb on the multiplex PCR reads, gives a single entry per CDR3 protein. The sample lists over 500,000 distinct CDR3 sequences, 20% to 25% occurring once. Hyperthyroidism showing no ophthalmopathy within 18 months of follow-up was stable. This sequence originates from a woman aged 18-29 years with stable Graves' hyperthyroidism. Some clones in this sample may be carry-over from other donors' samples. The material sequenced was peripheral blood. This chain joins TRBV4-2 and TRBJ2-2; maybe TRBD2 (6 bases). The CDR3 loop is CASSQATSGSGELFF. The CDR3 DNA reads TGTGCCAGCAGCCAAGCGACTAGTGGGTCCGGGGAGCTGTTTTTT.